This paragraph reports one T cell receptor beta chain. These data are taken from a study of PD-L1 blockade in urothelial cancer. Looking at the study overall: About 90% of the 29 patients were males with bladder-origin urothelial cancer. Blood was subjected to analysis at 3 weeks (second dose) and 6 weeks following treatment start.

The time point is: peripheral blood 6 weeks after treatment start. Samples spanned pretreatment and treatment, with 1 to 8 time points per patient. TCRdb keeps only in-frame clones here, not all; method: immunoSEQ multiplex PCR. The repertoire has some 120,000 clones, about 82% of them found once; the top ten carry approximately 2.4%. The sequencing used PBMCs, collected around atezolizumab (anti-PD-L1) treatment. This TCR was recovered from a man between 50 and 59 years old with urothelial cancer.

This CDR3 reads CASSFIKRGGPWNEQFF. CDR3 sequence (DNA): TGTGCCAGCAGTTTTATTAAGCGGGGGGGTCCCTGGAATGAGCAGTTCTTC. The gene calls are TRBV7-9 and TRBJ2-1; TRBD2 matches 10 bases. CDR1 SEHNR and CDR2 FQNEAQ come from the germline V gene (reference sequence). This CDR3 contains 17 residues. Trimming at V came to 6 bases and at J to 7 bases, leaving 15 bases not matched to a gene.